This T cell receptor (beta chain) was found in a study of T cell responses to AZD1222 COVID-19 vaccine. CDR1 SGHRS and CDR2 YFSETQ come from the germline V gene. The CDR3 sequence is 18 residues long. V shed 3 bases, J shed 10 bases, and the junction held 17 bases outside the gene matches. Assay used: immunoSEQ multiplex PCR; TCRdb lists only in-frame clones, some missing. The sample records 85,000 to 100,000 clones, more than 75% being singletons. Notes on this clone: Its antigen is unknown.

Study conclusions and caveats: Spike was spanned by vaccine-associated CD4 TCRs, with dominance at 160-218 and 743-854. Possibly, clonal diversity was underestimated; donors were largely white British and included more females.

The chain is built from TRBV5-1 and TRBJ1-6; 9 nucleotides align to TRBD1. The TCR sequence derives from an adult in good health. This material consisted of peripheral blood, taken on day 0 of AZD1222 vaccination. In DNA, the CDR3 is TGCGCCAGCAGCTCGGATTTCGGGACAGGGATTAGTAACTCACCCCTCCACTTT. Protein product: CASSSDFGTGISNSPLHF.